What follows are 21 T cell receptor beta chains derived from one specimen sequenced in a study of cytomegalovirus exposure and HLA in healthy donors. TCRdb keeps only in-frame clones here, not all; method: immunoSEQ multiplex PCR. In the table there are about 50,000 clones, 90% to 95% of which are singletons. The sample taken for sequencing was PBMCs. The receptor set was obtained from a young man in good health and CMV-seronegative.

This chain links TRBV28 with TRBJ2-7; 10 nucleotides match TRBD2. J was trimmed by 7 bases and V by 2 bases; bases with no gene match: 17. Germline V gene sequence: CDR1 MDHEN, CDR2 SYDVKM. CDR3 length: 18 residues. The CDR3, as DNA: TGTGCCAGCAGTTTACACCCAACTTTTGGGCTAGCGGGAGATGAGCAGTACTTC. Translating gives CASSLHPTFGLAGDEQYF.

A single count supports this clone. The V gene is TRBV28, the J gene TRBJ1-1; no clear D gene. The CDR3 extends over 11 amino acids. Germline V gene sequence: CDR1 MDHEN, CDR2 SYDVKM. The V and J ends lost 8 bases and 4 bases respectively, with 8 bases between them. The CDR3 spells CASLGVTEAFF. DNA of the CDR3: TGTGCCAGCCTAGGAGTCACTGAAGCTTTCTTT. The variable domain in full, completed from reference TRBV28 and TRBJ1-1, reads DVKVTQSSRYLVKRTGEKVFLECVQDMDHENMFWYRQDPGLGLRLIYFSYDVKMKEKGDIPEGYSVSREKKERFSLILESASTNQTSMYLCASLGVTEAFFGQGTRLTVV.

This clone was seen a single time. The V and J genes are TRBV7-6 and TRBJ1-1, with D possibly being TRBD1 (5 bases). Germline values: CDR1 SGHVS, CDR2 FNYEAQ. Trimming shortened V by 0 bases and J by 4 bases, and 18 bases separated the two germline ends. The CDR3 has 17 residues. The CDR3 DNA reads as TGTGCCAGCAGCTTAGCGCGGGGGGAGCCCTGGTCCACTGAAGCTTTCTTT. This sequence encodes CASSLARGEPWSTEAFF.

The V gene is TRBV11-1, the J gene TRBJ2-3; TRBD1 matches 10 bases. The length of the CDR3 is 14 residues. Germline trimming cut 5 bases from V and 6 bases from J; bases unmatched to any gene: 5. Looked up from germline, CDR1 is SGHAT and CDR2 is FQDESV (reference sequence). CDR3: CASSPGQGIDTQYF. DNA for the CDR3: TGTGCCAGCAGCCCGGGACAGGGGATCGATACGCAGTATTTT.

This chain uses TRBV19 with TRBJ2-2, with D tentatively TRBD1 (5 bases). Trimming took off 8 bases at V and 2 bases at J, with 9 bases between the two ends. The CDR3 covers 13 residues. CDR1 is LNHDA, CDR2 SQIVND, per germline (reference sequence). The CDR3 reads CASSGFNTGELFF. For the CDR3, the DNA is TGTGCCAGTTCAGGGTTCAACACCGGGGAGCTGTTTTTT.

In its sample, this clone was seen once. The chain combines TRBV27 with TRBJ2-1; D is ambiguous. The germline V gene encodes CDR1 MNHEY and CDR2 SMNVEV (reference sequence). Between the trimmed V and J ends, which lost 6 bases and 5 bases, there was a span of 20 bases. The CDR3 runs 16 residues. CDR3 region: CASRPQWAVLDNEQFF. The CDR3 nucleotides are TGTGCCAGCAGGCCCCAGTGGGCTGTTCTTGACAATGAGCAGTTCTTC.

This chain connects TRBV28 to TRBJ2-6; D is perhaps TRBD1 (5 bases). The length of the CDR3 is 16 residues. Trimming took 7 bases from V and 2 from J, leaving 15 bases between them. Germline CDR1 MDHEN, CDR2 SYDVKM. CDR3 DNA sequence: TGTGCCAGCAAAGGGGCAGGGTCCCCTGGGGCCAACGTCCTGACTTTC. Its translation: CASKGAGSPGANVLTF.

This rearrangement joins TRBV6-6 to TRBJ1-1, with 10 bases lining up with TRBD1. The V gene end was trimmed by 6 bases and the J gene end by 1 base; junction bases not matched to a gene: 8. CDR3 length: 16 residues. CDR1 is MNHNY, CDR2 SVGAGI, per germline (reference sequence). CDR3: CASSLGTGAKNTEAFF. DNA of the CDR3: TGTGCCAGCAGCCTAGGGACAGGGGCTAAGAACACTGAAGCTTTCTTT.

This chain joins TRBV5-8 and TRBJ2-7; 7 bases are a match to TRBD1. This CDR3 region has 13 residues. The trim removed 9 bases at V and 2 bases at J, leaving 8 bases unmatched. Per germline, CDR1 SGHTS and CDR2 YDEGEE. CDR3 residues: CANWDSDPYEQYF. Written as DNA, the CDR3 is TGTGCCAACTGGGACAGTGACCCCTACGAGCAGTACTTC.

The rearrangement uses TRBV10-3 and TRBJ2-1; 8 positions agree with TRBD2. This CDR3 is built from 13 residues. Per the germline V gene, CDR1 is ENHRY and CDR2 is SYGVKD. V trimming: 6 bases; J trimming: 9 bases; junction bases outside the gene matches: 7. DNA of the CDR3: TGTGCCATCAGATTTAGCGGGAACGGTGAGCAGTTCTTC. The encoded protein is CAIRFSGNGEQFF.

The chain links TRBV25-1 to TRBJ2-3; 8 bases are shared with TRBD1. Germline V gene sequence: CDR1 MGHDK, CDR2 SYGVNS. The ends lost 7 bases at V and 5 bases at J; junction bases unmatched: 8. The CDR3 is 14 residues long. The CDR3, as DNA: TGTGCCAGCAAGTCGGCAGGGGGCATAGATACGCAGTATTTT. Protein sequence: CASKSAGGIDTQYF. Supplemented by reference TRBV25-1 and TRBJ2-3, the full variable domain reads EADIYQTPRYLVIGTGKKITLECSQTMGHDKMYWYQQDPGMELHLIHYSYGVNSTEKGDLSSESTVSRIRTEHFPLTLESARPSHTSQYLCASKSAGGIDTQYFGPGTRLTVL.

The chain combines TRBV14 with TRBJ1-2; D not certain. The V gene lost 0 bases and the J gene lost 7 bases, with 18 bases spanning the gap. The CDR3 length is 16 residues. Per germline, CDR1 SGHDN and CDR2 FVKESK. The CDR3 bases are TGTGCCAGCAGCCAAGATCTTCCCTCGGTCACCCGTGGCTACACCTTC. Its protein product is CASSQDLPSVTRGYTF.

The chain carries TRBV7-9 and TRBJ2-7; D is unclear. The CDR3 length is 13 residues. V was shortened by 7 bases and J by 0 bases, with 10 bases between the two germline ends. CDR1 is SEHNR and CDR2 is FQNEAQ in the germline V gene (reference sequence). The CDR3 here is CASTPLSSYEQYF. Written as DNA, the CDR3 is TGTGCCAGCACTCCGTTGAGCTCCTACGAGCAGTACTTC.

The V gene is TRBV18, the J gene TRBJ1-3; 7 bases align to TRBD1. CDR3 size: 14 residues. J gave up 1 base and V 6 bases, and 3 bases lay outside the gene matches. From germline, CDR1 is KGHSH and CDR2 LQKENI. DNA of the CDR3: TGTGCCAGCTCTACAGGGGAATCTGGAAACACCATATATTTT. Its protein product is CASSTGESGNTIYF. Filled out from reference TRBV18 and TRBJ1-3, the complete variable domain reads NAGVMQNPRHLVRRRGQEARLRCSPMKGHSHVYWYRQLPEEGLKFMVYLQKENIIDESGMPKERFSAEFPKEGPSILRIQQVVRGDSAAYFCASSTGESGNTIYFGEGSWLTVV.

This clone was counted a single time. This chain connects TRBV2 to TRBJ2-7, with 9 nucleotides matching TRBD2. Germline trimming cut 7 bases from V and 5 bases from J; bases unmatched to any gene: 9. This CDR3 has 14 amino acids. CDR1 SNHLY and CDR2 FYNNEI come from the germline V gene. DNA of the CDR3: TGTGCCAGCAATCTGGCGGGAGGGCCAGACGAGCAGTACTTC. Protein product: CASNLAGGPDEQYF.

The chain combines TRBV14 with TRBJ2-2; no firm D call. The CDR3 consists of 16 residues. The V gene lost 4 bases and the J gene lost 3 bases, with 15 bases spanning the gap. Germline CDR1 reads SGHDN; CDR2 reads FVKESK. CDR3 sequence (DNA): TGTGCCAGCAGCCCACCGGTGGAGAGTCACACCGGGGAGCTGTTTTTT. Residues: CASSPPVESHTGELFF.

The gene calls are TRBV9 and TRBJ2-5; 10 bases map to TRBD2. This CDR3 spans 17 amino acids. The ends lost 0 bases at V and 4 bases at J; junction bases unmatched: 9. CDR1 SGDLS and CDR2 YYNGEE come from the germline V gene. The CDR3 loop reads CASSVGASGSDGETQYF. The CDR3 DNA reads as TGTGCCAGCAGCGTAGGAGCTAGCGGGAGTGATGGAGAGACCCAGTACTTC.

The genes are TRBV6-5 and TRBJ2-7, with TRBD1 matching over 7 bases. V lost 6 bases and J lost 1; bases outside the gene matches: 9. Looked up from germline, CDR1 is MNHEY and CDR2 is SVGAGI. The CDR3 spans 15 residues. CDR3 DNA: TGTGCCAGCAGCCAGACAGGGTCCGTTTCCTACGAGCAGTACTTC. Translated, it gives CASSQTGSVSYEQYF.

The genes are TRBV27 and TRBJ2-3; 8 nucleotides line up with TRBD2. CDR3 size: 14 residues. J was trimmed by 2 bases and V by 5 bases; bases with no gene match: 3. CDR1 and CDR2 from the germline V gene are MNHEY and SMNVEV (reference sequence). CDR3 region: CASSRGGYTDTQYF. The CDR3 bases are TGTGCCAGCAGTCGGGGGGGATACACAGATACGCAGTATTTT.

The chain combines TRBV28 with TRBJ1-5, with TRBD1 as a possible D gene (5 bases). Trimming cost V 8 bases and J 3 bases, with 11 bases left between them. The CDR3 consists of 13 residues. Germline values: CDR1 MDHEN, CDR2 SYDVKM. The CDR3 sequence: CASAGGFNQPQHF. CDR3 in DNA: TGTGCCAGCGCGGGGGGGTTCAATCAGCCCCAGCATTTT. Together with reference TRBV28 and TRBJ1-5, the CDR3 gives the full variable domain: DVKVTQSSRYLVKRTGEKVFLECVQDMDHENMFWYRQDPGLGLRLIYFSYDVKMKEKGDIPEGYSVSREKKERFSLILESASTNQTSMYLCASAGGFNQPQHFGDGTRLSIL.

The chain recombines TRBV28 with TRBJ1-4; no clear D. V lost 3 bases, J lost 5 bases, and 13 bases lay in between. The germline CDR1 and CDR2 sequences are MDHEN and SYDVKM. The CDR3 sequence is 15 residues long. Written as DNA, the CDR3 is TGTGCCAGCAGTTTCCCGGGGTTATTCAATGAAAAACTGTTTTTT. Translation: CASSFPGLFNEKLFF. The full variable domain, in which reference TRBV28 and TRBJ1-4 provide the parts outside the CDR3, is DVKVTQSSRYLVKRTGEKVFLECVQDMDHENMFWYRQDPGLGLRLIYFSYDVKMKEKGDIPEGYSVSREKKERFSLILESASTNQTSMYLCASSFPGLFNEKLFFGSGTQLSVL.